The present TCR beta chain was sequenced within a study of blood T cell repertoires in COVID-19. The wider study: T cells, B-cell-depleted T cells, or PBMCs provided the cDNA or gDNA that served as material.

Here immunoSEQ multiplex PCR was the method, and the copy in TCRdb shows in-frame clones only, minus some. Here the sample spans 85,000 to 110,000 clones, over 85% being singletons. The ends were cut back, 3 bases at V and 7 bases at J, with 9 bases in the middle. The V gene's germline CDR1 is DFQATT and CDR2 SNEGSKA (reference sequence). This CDR3 has 11 residues. The specimen sequenced was peripheral blood. This clonotype was sampled from a woman of 80 years or more in a cohort sampled during active COVID-19. V usage is TRBV20-1 and J usage is TRBJ2-5, with D hard to call. DNA for the CDR3: TGCAGTGCTAGCCCTTCAGGGACCCAGTACTTC. Translating gives CSASPSGTQYF.